The clone carrying this TCR beta chain was counted once. The antigen remains unidentified. The CDR3 consists of 15 residues. Deletions cut 4 bases from V and 11 bases from J, with 23 bases between. The germline CDR1 and CDR2 sequences are MGHRA and YSYEKL. The entry originates in a study of blood T cells in healthy people across ages. Study results and caveats: Relative to aged donors, long-lived donors carried more naive CD4+ cells and displayed higher diversity.

Each donor had roughly 10 milliliters of peripheral blood drawn. Combining a sample-barcoded 5' primer with a J-beta primer mix, a second PCR ran for roughly 7 to 11 cycles. TCRdb re-called the 5' RACE reads through MiXCR, storing one row per CDR3 protein. The sample gives about 830,000 distinct CDR3 sequences, 58% of which show up once; 20% to 25% is in the top ten. The V call is TRBV4-1, the J call TRBJ2-5; D may match TRBD1 or TRBD2 (5 bases each). The sequenced sample was blood. This receptor was obtained from a young man in good health. In DNA, the CDR3 is TGCGCCAGCAGCCTACGCCAGGACTCGCTGGGGGAGCAGTACTTC. Protein: CASSLRQDSLGEQYF.